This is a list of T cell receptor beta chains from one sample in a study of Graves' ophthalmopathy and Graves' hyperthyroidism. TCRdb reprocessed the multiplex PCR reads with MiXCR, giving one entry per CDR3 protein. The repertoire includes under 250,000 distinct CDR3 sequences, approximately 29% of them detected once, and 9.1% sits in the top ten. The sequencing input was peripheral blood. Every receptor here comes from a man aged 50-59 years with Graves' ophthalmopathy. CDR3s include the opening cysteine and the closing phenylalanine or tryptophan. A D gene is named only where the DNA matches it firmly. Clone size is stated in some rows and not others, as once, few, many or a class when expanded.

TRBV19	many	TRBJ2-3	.	TGTGCCACCAGACCTTCAAGCACAGATACGCAGTATTTT	CATRPSSTDTQYF
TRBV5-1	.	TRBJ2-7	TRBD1	TGCGCCAGCAGCAGGACAGGGCACGAGCAGTACTTC	CASSRTGHEQYF
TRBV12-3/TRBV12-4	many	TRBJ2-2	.	TGTGCCAGCAGTTTTTGGCAGGGCCGAACGACCGGGGAGCTGTTTTTT	CASSFWQGRTTGELFF
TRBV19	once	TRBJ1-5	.	TGTGCCAGTAGTCTGGGGGGGGGATCAGGGCAGCCCCAGCATTTT	CASSLGGGSGQPQHF
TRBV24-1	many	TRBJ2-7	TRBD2	TGTGCCACCAGTGATTCGAGCGGGACCTACGAGCAGTACTTC	CATSDSSGTYEQYF
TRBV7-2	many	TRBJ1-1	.	TGTGCCAGCAGCCCCGGTTTAGGGATGAACACTGAAGCTTTCTTT	CASSPGLGMNTEAFF
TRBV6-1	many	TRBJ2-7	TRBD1	TGTGCCAGCAAACCAGGGGGCGGGTTAAGATACGAGCAGTACTTC	CASKPGGGLRYEQYF
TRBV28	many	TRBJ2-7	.	TGTGCCAGCAGTGCACCACGGGGCAGCTCAAACGAGCAGTACTTC	CASSAPRGSSNEQYF
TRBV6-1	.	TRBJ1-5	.	TGTGCCAGCAGCGAAATTGACACCGGGCCGACCAATCAGCCCCAGCATTTT	CASSEIDTGPTNQPQHF
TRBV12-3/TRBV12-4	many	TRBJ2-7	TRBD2	TGTGCCAGCAGTTGGACCGGGACTAGCGGGGGCTCATACGAGCAGTACTTC	CASSWTGTSGGSYEQYF
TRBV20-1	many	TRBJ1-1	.	TGCAGTGCTAGAGATCTGGGACCTGAAGCTTTCTTT	CSARDLGPEAFF
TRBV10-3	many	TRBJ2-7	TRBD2	TGTGCCATCAGTTTAGCGGGAGACATTGACTACGAGCAGTACTTC	CAISLAGDIDYEQYF
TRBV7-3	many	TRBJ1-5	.	TGTGCCAGCAGCTCAAGGTCGTGGAGCAATCAGCCCCAGCATTTT	CASSSRSWSNQPQHF
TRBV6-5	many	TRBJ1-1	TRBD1	TGTGCCAGCAGTATCATCCCGGGACAGGGTGATGAAGCTTTCTTT	CASSIIPGQGDEAFF
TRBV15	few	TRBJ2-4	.	TGTGCCACCACAGGTTGGGAATCGAGCATTCAGTACTTC	CATTGWESSIQYF
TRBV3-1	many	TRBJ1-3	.	TGTGCCAGCAGCCCAGGAGGGGCCTCTGGAAACACCATATATTTT	CASSPGGASGNTIYF
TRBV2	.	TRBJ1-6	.	TGTGCCAGCAGGGGGACGGGGGCCCAGGCCCTCCACTTT	CASRGTGAQALHF
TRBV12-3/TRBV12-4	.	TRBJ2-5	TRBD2	TGTGCCAGCAGTAGGACTAGCGGGAGTGTTGGAGAGACCCAGTACTTC	CASSRTSGSVGETQYF
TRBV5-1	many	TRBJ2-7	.	TGCGCCAGCAGGGGACACCGGGATACGGAGCAGTACTTC	CASRGHRDTEQYF
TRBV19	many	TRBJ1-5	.	TGTGCCAGTAGTAGGATGAGCAGGGGCGTTGATCAGCCCCAGCATTTT	CASSRMSRGVDQPQHF
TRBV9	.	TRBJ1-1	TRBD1	TGTGCCAGCAGCGAGCAGGGGGCCACTGAAGCTTTCTTT	CASSEQGATEAFF
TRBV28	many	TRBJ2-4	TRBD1	TGTGCCAGCAGTACAACCGGGACAGCTTTGGACATTCAGTACTTC	CASSTTGTALDIQYF
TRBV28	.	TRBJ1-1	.	TGTGCCAGCAGTACAGGGAGGGATTACCCGAACACTGAAGCTTTCTTT	CASSTGRDYPNTEAFF
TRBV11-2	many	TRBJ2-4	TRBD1	TGTGCCAGCAGCTTAGACAGGGGGCTAGCCAAAAACATTCAGTACTTC	CASSLDRGLAKNIQYF
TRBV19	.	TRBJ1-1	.	TGTGCCAGTAAGGGCGAGAACACTGAAGCTTTCTTT	CASKGENTEAFF